This is a list of T cell receptor beta chains from one sample in a study of shared clonotypes between healthy human individuals. Generated by immunoSEQ multiplex PCR, the TCRdb table keeps only in-frame clones and is missing some. The sample yields approximately 330,000 clones, around four fifths seen once. The sequenced sample consisted of memory CD4+ T cells sorted from blood. All receptors derive from a young man in good health. CDR3s include the opening cysteine and the closing phenylalanine or tryptophan. D genes are given only for firm matches.

cdr3_aa cdr3_length j_call d_call v_call
CASSLSQGWYEQYF 14 TRBJ2-7 NA TRBV6-5
CASSPFRVQTKHSNQPQHF 19 TRBJ1-5 NA TRBV7-8
CSVGLGAFF 9 TRBJ1-1 NA TRBV29-1
CASSLKVGLVDEQYF 15 TRBJ2-7 TRBD2 TRBV5-1
CASSQGRNQPQHF 13 TRBJ1-5 NA TRBV5-6
CASTGTLSNQPQHF 14 TRBJ1-5 NA TRBV6-1
CATSPILLWTSGRFSNEQFF 20 TRBJ2-1 TRBD2 TRBV15
CASSYTGGQETQYF 14 TRBJ2-5 TRBD1 TRBV5-1
CASSLWGLATVRLETQYF 18 TRBJ2-5 TRBD2 TRBV27
CASSLFTLNYNEQFF 15 TRBJ2-1 NA TRBV7-2
CASSQQGARETQYF 14 TRBJ2-5 TRBD1 TRBV7-6
CASSLLGGGGTEAFF 15 TRBJ1-1 TRBD1 TRBV11-2
CASSPRRGGETQYF 14 TRBJ2-5 NA TRBV5-1
CASSSTDQETQYF 13 TRBJ2-5 NA TRBV5-6
CSVRSEAFF 9 TRBJ1-1 NA TRBV20-1
CASSATSGANVLTF 14 TRBJ2-6 NA TRBV2
CASSTSHPQSRANVLTF 17 TRBJ2-6 NA TRBV7-8
CASSLLGYGYTF 12 TRBJ1-2 NA TRBV28
CATSRDPTRGADTQYF 16 TRBJ2-3 NA TRBV15
CASTAIDGELFF 12 TRBJ2-2 NA TRBV10-2
CASSSRTTNEKLFF 14 TRBJ1-4 NA TRBV2
CASSSGDSNQPQHF 14 TRBJ1-5 NA TRBV27
CASSLGQNEAFF 12 TRBJ1-1 NA TRBV18
CASSRPAGGGSYEQYF 16 TRBJ2-7 TRBD2 TRBV28
CASSQDSGNEKNIQYF 16 TRBJ2-4 NA TRBV4-1
CASSITSAGTRYF 13 TRBJ2-7 TRBD2 TRBV7-2
CASSLSGAEQPQHF 14 TRBJ1-5 NA TRBV5-1
CASSPGQSGETQYF 14 TRBJ2-5 TRBD1 TRBV5-5
CASSLVHDTRDYEQYF 16 TRBJ2-7 NA TRBV5-4
CASSSQIYGYTF 12 TRBJ1-2 NA TRBV28
CASSEAPRGTYEQYF 15 TRBJ2-7 NA TRBV6-1
CASSYSSNEKLFF 13 TRBJ1-4 NA TRBV6-5
CASSWKLAGETQYF 14 TRBJ2-5 NA TRBV7-8
CASSESLGSYEQYF 14 TRBJ2-7 NA TRBV10-1
CASSLDRTILDTQYF 15 TRBJ2-3 NA TRBV11-2
CASSFSDYEQYF 12 TRBJ2-7 NA TRBV7-9
CRGDRQYF 8 TRBJ2-7 TRBD1 TRBV20-1